The count of the clone carrying this TCR beta chain is one. The sample is drawn from a study of blood T cell repertoires in COVID-19. Study as a whole: The United States, Italy and Spain supplied acute and convalescent COVID-19 samples. PBMCs, B-cell-depleted T cells, or T cells provided the cDNA or gDNA that made up the material.

Per the study methods: Reference gene primer amplification gave nucleated cell count estimates. The table came from immunoSEQ multiplex PCR; TCRdb's copy has only in-frame clones and leaves some out. That table is the source of V, J and clone size, and D and trimming were worked out from the DNA. The data show under 200,000 clones, with 65% to 90% seen just once and 1.5% held by the top ten. CDR3 length: 16 amino acids. The junction had 3 bases not matched to a gene; V was cut back by 4 bases and J by 2 bases. CDR1 and CDR2 (germline): MNHEY, SMNVEV (reference sequence). The chain carries TRBV27 and TRBJ2-1; 12 bases fit TRBD2. The sample was peripheral blood. The sequence was obtained from a human donor in a cohort sampled during active COVID-19. CDR3 region: CASSSTSGGPYNEQFF. CDR3 bases: TGTGCCAGCAGTTCCACTAGCGGGGGGCCCTACAATGAGCAGTTCTTC.